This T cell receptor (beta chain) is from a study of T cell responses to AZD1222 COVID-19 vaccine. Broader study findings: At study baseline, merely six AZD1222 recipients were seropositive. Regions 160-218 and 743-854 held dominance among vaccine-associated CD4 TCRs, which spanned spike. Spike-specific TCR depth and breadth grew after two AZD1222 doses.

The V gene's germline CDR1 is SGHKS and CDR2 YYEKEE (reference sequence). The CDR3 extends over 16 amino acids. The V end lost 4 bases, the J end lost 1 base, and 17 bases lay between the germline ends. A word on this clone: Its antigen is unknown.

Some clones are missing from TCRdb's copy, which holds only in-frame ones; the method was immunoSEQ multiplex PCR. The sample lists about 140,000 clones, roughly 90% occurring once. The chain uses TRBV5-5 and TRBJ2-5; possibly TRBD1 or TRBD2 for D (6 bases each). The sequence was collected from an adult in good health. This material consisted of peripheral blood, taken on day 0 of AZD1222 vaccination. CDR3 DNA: TGTGCCAGCAGCCCATGGAGGGGGAGGTCCCAAGAGACCCAGTACTTC. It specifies CASSPWRGRSQETQYF.